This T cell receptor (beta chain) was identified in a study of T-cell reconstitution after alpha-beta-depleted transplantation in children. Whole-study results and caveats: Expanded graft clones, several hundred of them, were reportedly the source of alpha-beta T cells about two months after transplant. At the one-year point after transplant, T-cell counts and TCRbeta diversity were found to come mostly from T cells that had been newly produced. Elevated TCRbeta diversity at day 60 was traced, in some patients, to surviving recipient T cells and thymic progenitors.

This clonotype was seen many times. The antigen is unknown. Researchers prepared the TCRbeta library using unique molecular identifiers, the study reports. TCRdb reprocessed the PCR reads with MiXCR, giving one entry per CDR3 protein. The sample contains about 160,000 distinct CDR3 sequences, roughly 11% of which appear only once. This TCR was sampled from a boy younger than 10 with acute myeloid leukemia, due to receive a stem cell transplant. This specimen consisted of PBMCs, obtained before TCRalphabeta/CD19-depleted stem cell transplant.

The CDR3, as DNA: TGTGCCAGCAGCCAATTGGGACAGGCGGTGAATTATGGCTACACCTTC. Amino acid sequence: CASSQLGQAVNYGYTF. The chain couples TRBV3-1 to TRBJ1-2; 8 nucleotides match TRBD1. CDR3 size: 16 residues. Germline lookup yields CDR1 LGHDT and CDR2 YNNKEL (reference sequence). Trimming at V came to 2 bases and at J to 5 bases, leaving 10 bases not matched to a gene.